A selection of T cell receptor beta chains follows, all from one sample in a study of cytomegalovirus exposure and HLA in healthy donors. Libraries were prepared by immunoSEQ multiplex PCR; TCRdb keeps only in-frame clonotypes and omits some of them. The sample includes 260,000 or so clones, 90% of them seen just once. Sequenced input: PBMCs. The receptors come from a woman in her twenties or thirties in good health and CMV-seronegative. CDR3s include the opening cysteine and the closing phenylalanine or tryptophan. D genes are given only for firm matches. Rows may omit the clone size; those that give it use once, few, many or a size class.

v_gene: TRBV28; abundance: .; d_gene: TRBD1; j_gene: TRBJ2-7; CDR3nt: TGTGCCAGCCTAAGGCTCGCAGGACAGGGATACGAGCAGTACTTC; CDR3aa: CASLRLAGQGYEQYF
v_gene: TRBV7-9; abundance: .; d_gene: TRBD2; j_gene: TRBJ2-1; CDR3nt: TGTGCCAGCAGCTCCCGCACTAGCGGAGCCTACAATGAGCAGTTCTTC; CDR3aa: CASSSRTSGAYNEQFF
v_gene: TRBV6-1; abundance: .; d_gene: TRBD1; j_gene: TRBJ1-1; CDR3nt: TGTGCCAGCAGAGAATGGACAGGGGGAACGAACACTGAAGCTTTCTTT; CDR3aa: CASREWTGGTNTEAFF
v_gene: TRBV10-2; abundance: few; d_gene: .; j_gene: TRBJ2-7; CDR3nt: TGCGCCAGCTACCTACAGGGCTACGAGCAGTACTTC; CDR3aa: CASYLQGYEQYF
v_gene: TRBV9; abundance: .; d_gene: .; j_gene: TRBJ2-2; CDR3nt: TGTGCCAGCAGCGTAGAACAGGGCACCGGGGAGCTGTTTTTT; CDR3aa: CASSVEQGTGELFF
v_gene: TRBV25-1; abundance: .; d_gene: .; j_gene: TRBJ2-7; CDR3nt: TGTGCCAGCAGTGAGGTCTACGAGCAGTACTTC; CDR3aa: CASSEVYEQYF
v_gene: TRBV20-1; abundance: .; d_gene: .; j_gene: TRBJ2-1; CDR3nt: TGCAGTGGGGCCAGGAATGAGCAGTTCTTC; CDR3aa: CSGARNEQFF
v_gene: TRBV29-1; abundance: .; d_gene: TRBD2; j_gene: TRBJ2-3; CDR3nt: TGCAGCGTGCCTACTAGCGGGACCACAGATACGCAGTATTTT; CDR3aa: CSVPTSGTTDTQYF
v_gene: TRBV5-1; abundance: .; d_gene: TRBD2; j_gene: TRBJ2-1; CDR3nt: TGCGCCAGCAGCTCCTGGACTAGCGGAAAATACAATGAGCAGTTCTTC; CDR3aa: CASSSWTSGKYNEQFF
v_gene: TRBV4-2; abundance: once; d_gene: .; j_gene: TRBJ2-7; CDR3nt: TGTGCCAGCAGCCAAGATAAGGCAGGCATCGGTGGCGAGCAGTACTTC; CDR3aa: CASSQDKAGIGGEQYF
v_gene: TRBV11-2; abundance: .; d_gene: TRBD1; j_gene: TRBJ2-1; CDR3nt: TGTGCCAGCAGCTTAGAGTGGGACAGGGCCTACAATGAGCAGTTCTTC; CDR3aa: CASSLEWDRAYNEQFF
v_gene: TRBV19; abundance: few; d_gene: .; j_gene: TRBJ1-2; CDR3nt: TGTGCCAGTAGTACGGACGGATTATGGGGCTACACCTTC; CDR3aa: CASSTDGLWGYTF
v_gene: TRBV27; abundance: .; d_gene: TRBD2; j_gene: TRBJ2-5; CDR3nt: TGTGCCAGCCAGCAGCTCGGGGTTGCGGGGATAGCGGGGGAGACCCAGTACTTC; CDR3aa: CASQQLGVAGIAGETQYF
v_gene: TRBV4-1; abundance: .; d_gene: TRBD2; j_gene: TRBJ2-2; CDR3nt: TGCGCCAGCAGCCAAGGCCTAAGCGGGAACGGGGAGCTGTTTTTT; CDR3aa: CASSQGLSGNGELFF
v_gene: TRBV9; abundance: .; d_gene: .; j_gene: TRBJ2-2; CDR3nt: TGTGCCAGCAGCGTAGGACCCCGTAACACCGGGGAGCTGTTTTTT; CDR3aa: CASSVGPRNTGELFF
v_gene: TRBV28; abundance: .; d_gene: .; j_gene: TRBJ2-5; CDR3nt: TGTGCCAGCAGTTCCCCAGCGGAGTACCAAGAGACCCAGTACTTC; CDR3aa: CASSSPAEYQETQYF
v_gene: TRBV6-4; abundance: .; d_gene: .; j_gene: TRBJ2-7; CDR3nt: TGTGCCAGCAGGTCGGGTGGGTACGAGCAGTACTTC; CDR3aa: CASRSGGYEQYF
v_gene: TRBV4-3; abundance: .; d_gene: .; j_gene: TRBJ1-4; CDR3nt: TGCGCCAGCAGCCAAGCAGGGGAGAATGAAAAACTGTTTTTT; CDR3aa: CASSQAGENEKLFF
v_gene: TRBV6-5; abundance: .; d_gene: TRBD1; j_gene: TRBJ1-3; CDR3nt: TGTGCCAGCAGTTATAGGACAGGGACTGGAAACACCATATATTTT; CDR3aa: CASSYRTGTGNTIYF
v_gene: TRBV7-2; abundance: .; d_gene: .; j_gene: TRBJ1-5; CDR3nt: TGTGCCAGCAGCTTAGATGACACCACGTTTCCGCATTTT; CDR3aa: CASSLDDTTFPHF
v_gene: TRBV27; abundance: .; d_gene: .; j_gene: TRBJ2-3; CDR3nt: TGTGCCAGCAGTTATAGCGGAAGCACAGATACGCAGTATTTT; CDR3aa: CASSYSGSTDTQYF
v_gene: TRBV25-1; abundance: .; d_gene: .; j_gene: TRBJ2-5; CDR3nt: TGTGCCAGCAGTTGGGGATTCCAAGAGACCCAGTACTTC; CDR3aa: CASSWGFQETQYF
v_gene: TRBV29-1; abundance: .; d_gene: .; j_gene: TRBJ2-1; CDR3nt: TGCAGCGAAACAGCATACAATGAGCAGTTCTTC; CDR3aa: CSETAYNEQFF
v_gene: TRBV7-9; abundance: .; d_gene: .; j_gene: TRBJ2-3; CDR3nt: TGTGCCAGCAGCTTAGTCCTAGGGCATACGCAGTATTTT; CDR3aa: CASSLVLGHTQYF
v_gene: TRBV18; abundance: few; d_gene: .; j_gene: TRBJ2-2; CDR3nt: TGTGCCAGCTCACAATCGAACACCGGGGAGCTGTTTTTT; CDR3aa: CASSQSNTGELFF
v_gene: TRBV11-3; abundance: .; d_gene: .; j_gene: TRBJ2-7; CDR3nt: TGTGCCAGCAGCTTAGATCCCGCCTCCCACGAGCAGTACTTC; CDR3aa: CASSLDPASHEQYF
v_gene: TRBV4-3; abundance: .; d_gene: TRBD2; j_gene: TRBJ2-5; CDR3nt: TGCGCCAGCAGCCAAGGACTAGCGGGAACAGAGACCCAGTACTTC; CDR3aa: CASSQGLAGTETQYF
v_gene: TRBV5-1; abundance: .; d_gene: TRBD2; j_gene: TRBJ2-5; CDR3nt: TGCGCCAGCAGCTTAGGACTAGCGGGATTCGAGACCCAGTACTTC; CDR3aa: CASSLGLAGFETQYF
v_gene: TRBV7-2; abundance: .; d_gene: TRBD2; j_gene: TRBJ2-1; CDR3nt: TGTGCCAGCAGCTACCCGGGACTAGCGGGACCCGAGCAGTTCTTC; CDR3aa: CASSYPGLAGPEQFF
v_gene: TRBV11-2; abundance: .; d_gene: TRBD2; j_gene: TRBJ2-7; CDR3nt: TGTGCCAGCAGCTTATCAGATAGCGGGATTAACTCCTACGAGCAGTACTTC; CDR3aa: CASSLSDSGINSYEQYF
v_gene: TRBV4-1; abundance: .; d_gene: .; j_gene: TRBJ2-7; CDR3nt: TGCGCCAGCAGCCAAGGGCCGGGGTCTACGTACGAGCAGTACTTC; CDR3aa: CASSQGPGSTYEQYF
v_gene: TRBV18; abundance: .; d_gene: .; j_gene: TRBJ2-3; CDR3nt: TGTGCCAGCTCACCACCGGTCCGGGGCACAGATACGCAGTATTTT; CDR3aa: CASSPPVRGTDTQYF
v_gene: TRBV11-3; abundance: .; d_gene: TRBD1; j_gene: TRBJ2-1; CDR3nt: TGTGCCAGCAGCCCAAGGACAGGGGAGCAGTTCTTC; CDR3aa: CASSPRTGEQFF